A selection of T cell receptor beta chains follows, all from one sample in a study of blood T cell repertoires in COVID-19. Generated by immunoSEQ multiplex PCR, the TCRdb table keeps only in-frame clones and is missing some. The data contain some 150,000 clones, approximately 86% of them seen just once; the ten biggest clones take up more than 2%. Sequenced sample: peripheral blood. These receptor sequences come from a woman in her seventies with acute or convalescent COVID-19. Each CDR3 is given with its conserved first and last residue. Fields, in order: clone size, D gene, V gene, J gene, CDR3 DNA, CDR3 protein. D genes are given only for firm matches. Part of the rows lack a size; the others show once, few, many or a class for expanded clones.

once	-	TRBV7-2	TRBJ2-3	TGTGCCAGCAGCCTCGGACAGAGCACAGATACGCAGTATTTT	CASSLGQSTDTQYF
once	TRBD1	TRBV6-2/TRBV6-3	TRBJ1-2	TGTGCCAGCAGTTTCGCAGGGGGCCGTAACTATGGCTACACCTTC	CASSFAGGRNYGYTF
-	-	TRBV11-3	TRBJ2-1	TGTGCCAGCAGCTCGGGTAGTGGTAAGAGTGAGCAGTTCTTC	CASSSGSGKSEQFF
-	TRBD1	TRBV10-3	TRBJ1-2	TGTGCCATTACCGGGACAGGGCCTGGCTACACCTTC	CAITGTGPGYTF
-	TRBD2	TRBV7-2	TRBJ2-3	TGTGCCAGCAGCTTAGCTTTCGGCGGGGGAGGAGATACGCAGTATTTT	CASSLAFGGGGDTQYF
-	TRBD1	TRBV10-2	TRBJ2-1	TGCGCCAGTGACAGGGGGCAGGGGAATGAGCAGTTCTTC	CASDRGQGNEQFF
few	-	TRBV6-6	TRBJ1-4	TGTGCCAGCAGTACCCCGGGGAGGCAAAAACTGTTTTTT	CASSTPGRQKLFF
-	-	TRBV7-9	TRBJ2-3	TGTGCCAGCAGCTTAGCAGGGGCCGGAGATACGCAGTATTTT	CASSLAGAGDTQYF
-	TRBD2	TRBV7-2	TRBJ2-7	TGTGCCAGCAGCGTAGCGGGGGGCTACGAGCAGTACTTC	CASSVAGGYEQYF
-	-	TRBV28	TRBJ1-1	TGTGCCAGCAGTTTGGGCACAAACACTGAAGCTTTCTTT	CASSLGTNTEAFF
-	-	TRBV28	TRBJ1-2	TGTGCCAGCAGTTCCTTACAGGGTTTGAACTATGGCTACACCTTC	CASSSLQGLNYGYTF
-	TRBD2	TRBV29-1	TRBJ2-2	TGCAGCGTCCGCGGGGGAACGAACACCGGGGAGCTGTTTTTT	CSVRGGTNTGELFF
-	-	TRBV28	TRBJ1-2	TGTGCCAGCAGTCCTAGCACCGGGACTTTGGGTGGCTACACCTTC	CASSPSTGTLGGYTF
-	TRBD1	TRBV28	TRBJ2-1	TGTGCCAGCAGTTTCCCAAGGACAGGGAAGGACAATGAGCAGTTCTTC	CASSFPRTGKDNEQFF
few	-	TRBV5-1	TRBJ1-6	TGCGCCAGCAGGCCCTGGACAGATAATAATTCACCCCTCCACTTT	CASRPWTDNNSPLHF
-	-	TRBV14	TRBJ1-6	TGTGCCAGCAGTCCGATGCGGGGCGAGTCACCCCTCCACTTT	CASSPMRGESPLHF
-	TRBD1	TRBV4-1	TRBJ1-6	TGCGCCAGCAGCCAACTACGGGACAGGGCAAAATCACCCCTCCACTTT	CASSQLRDRAKSPLHF
-	-	TRBV27	TRBJ1-2	TGTGCCAGCAGTTTATCGTGGGCTCGGCAGAACTATGGCTACACCTTC	CASSLSWARQNYGYTF
-	-	TRBV19	TRBJ1-6	TGTGCCAGTAGTATAGATCGCAGGGAGGGTTCACCCCTCCACTTT	CASSIDRREGSPLHF
-	-	TRBV6-5	TRBJ1-3	TGTGCCAGCAGCCCGACAGGTCTCGGGGGAAACACCATATATTTT	CASSPTGLGGNTIYF
-	-	TRBV9	TRBJ1-2	TGTGCCAGCAGCGTAACGAGGGGGAGTTATGGCTACACCTTC	CASSVTRGSYGYTF
-	-	TRBV7-6	TRBJ1-1	TGTGCCAGCAGCTTCCCCCGGAACAGTGTGAACACTGAAGCTTTCTTT	CASSFPRNSVNTEAFF
-	-	TRBV7-8	TRBJ2-1	TGTGCCAGCAGCTTCAGGGTTAGCTCCTACAATGAGCAGTTCTTC	CASSFRVSSYNEQFF
-	TRBD1	TRBV5-6	TRBJ1-6	TGTGCCAGCAGCCTGGGACAGAATAATTCACCCCTCCACTTT	CASSLGQNNSPLHF
few	-	TRBV4-2	TRBJ1-3	TGTGCCAGCAGCCAAGCCTCCTACTCTGGAAACACCATATATTTT	CASSQASYSGNTIYF
-	-	TRBV28	TRBJ1-4	TGTGCCAGCAAGGCGGGCACAACTAATGAAAAACTGTTTTTT	CASKAGTTNEKLFF
-	TRBD2	TRBV5-4	TRBJ2-1	TGTGCCAGCAGCCCCCCGGGACTAGGGGACAATGAGCAGTTCTTC	CASSPPGLGDNEQFF
-	-	TRBV7-9	TRBJ2-3	TGTGCCAGCAGCACCCGGGCGGGTAGCACAGATACGCAGTATTTT	CASSTRAGSTDTQYF
-	-	TRBV11-2	TRBJ1-2	TGTGCCAGCGCTGTGGCAGGAAAAAATGGCTACACCTTC	CASAVAGKNGYTF
-	TRBD1	TRBV4-1	TRBJ2-5	TGCGCCAGCAGCCAGGACAACAGGGGCACGGAGACCCAGTACTTC	CASSQDNRGTETQYF
-	-	TRBV6-5	TRBJ2-7	TGTGCCAGCAGTTACTCGAGAAGGGGATCCTACGAGCAGTACTTC	CASSYSRRGSYEQYF
-	-	TRBV3-1/TRBV3-2	TRBJ1-1	TGTGCCAGCAGCCAATCCGACGGGGTGAACGCTTTCTTT	CASSQSDGVNAFF
-	-	TRBV30	TRBJ1-6	TGTGCCTGGACAGGGTGGCCTAATTCACCCCTCCACTTT	CAWTGWPNSPLHF
-	-	TRBV5-4	TRBJ1-1	TGTGCCAGCAGCTTTTTGGCTCAAGACACTGAAGCTTTCTTT	CASSFLAQDTEAFF
-	TRBD1	TRBV3-1/TRBV3-2	TRBJ2-7	TGTGCCAGCAGCCATCCCGGGACAGGGCGTTCCTACGAGCAGTACTTC	CASSHPGTGRSYEQYF
-	-	TRBV18	TRBJ1-6	TGTGCCAGCTCACCAAGATCCGGGAATAATTCACCCCTCCACTTT	CASSPRSGNNSPLHF
-	-	TRBV24-1	TRBJ2-5	TGTGCCACCAGTGATTTAAGCCATGGAGGGCAAGAGACCCAGTACTTC	CATSDLSHGGQETQYF
-	-	TRBV4-3	TRBJ1-4	TGCGCCAGCAGCCAAGGGACAGCTAATGAAAAACTGTTTTTT	CASSQGTANEKLFF
-	TRBD1	TRBV6-2/TRBV6-3	TRBJ1-2	TGTGCCAGCAGCATCCGGGACAGGGGAGTAGTGGGCTATGGCTACACCTTC	CASSIRDRGVVGYGYTF
-	-	TRBV6-2/TRBV6-3	TRBJ1-6	TGTGCCAGCAGCCAGAGACCCGCGGAAAATTCACCCCTCCACTTT	CASSQRPAENSPLHF
-	-	TRBV27	TRBJ1-2	TGTGCCAGCAAAGGTGCGGGAGGGCCTAACTATGGCTACACCTTC	CASKGAGGPNYGYTF
-	-	TRBV6-5	TRBJ1-2	TGTGCCAGCAGTTACTTGGGGGCGGACACCTTC	CASSYLGADTF
-	-	TRBV3-1/TRBV3-2	TRBJ1-5	TGTGCCAGCAGCCGGACTTATAGCAATCAGCCCCAGCATTTT	CASSRTYSNQPQHF
-	TRBD2	TRBV5-1	TRBJ2-3	TGCGCCAGCAGCTTATCAACCCACGCGGGGGGTATCACAGATACGCAGTATTTT	CASSLSTHAGGITDTQYF
-	TRBD1	TRBV28	TRBJ1-2	TGTGCCAGCAGTTTAACAACCTTCAGGACAGGGCAGTATGGCTACACCTTC	CASSLTTFRTGQYGYTF
-	-	TRBV11-2	TRBJ1-1	TGTGCCAGCAGCTCCCTACTTTACGCTTTCTTT	CASSSLLYAFF
-	TRBD1	TRBV10-2	TRBJ2-7	TGCGCCAGCAGTCCCGGACAGGGTGGCACCTACGAGCAGTACTTC	CASSPGQGGTYEQYF
-	-	TRBV5-8	TRBJ1-5	TGTGCCAGCAGCTGGGGCAGGTCCTCCGGTGGGAATCAGCCCCAGCATTTT	CASSWGRSSGGNQPQHF